Listed here are 15 T cell receptor beta chains from one sample, sequenced in a study of blood T cell repertoires in COVID-19 (dated by TCRdb to 2018 to 2021). The library was built by means of the immunoSEQ multiplex PCR assay. TCRdb limited this immuneACCESS table to in-frame rearrangements with V and J called. A share of clones is missing; checked studies link under half to unresolved V genes, and the rest is unexplained. This sample holds more than 65,000 clones; around 84% were observed only once. The top ten clonotypes cover about 11% of the sample. The sequenced sample was peripheral blood. Receptor source: a human donor in a cohort sampled during active COVID-19.

This chain connects TRBV3-1 (or the pseudogene TRBV3-2) to TRBJ2-3; tentatively, D is TRBD2 (5 bases). CDR1 is LGHDT, CDR2 YNNKEL, per germline (reference sequence). The V end was cut by 4 bases, the J end by 2 bases, with 16 bases between. The length of the CDR3 is 16 residues. The DNA of the CDR3 is TGTGCCAGCAGCCTTCCGGTAGGGAGTACCACAGATACGCAGTATTTT. The encoded protein is CASSLPVGSTTDTQYF.

As DNA, the CDR3 is TGTGCCAGCTCGACAGGGGGCATGGACACTGAAGCTTTCTTT. It codes for CASSTGGMDTEAFF. V gene TRBV19 combines with J gene TRBJ1-1; the match to TRBD1 covers 10 bases. The junction had 7 bases not matched to a gene; V was cut back by 9 bases and J by 3 bases. This CDR3 has 14 residues. CDR1 and CDR2 from the germline V gene are LNHDA and SQIVND (reference sequence).

The CDR3 DNA follows: TGCGCCAGCAGCCAAAACTTTCCCCGGGCTAATGAAAAACTGTTTTTT. Amino acids: CASSQNFPRANEKLFF. The V call is TRBV4-1, the J call TRBJ1-4; D remains unclear. V gave up 2 bases and J gave up 3 bases, with 13 bases separating them. Per the germline V gene, CDR1 is MGHRA and CDR2 is YSYEKL. This CDR3 is 16 amino acids long.

The chain couples TRBV5-1 to TRBJ2-3; TRBD2 is a possible D gene (7 bases). From germline, CDR1 is SGHRS and CDR2 YFSETQ. Trimming removed 6 bases at V and 0 bases at J, with 14 bases between. There are 15 residues in the CDR3. As DNA, the CDR3 is TGCGCCAGCACCGTCGGGGGGCGGAGCACAGATACGCAGTATTTT. This gives the protein CASTVGGRSTDTQYF.

The chain links TRBV3-1 (or the pseudogene TRBV3-2) to TRBJ1-5, with D unresolved. CDR3 length: 15 residues. V lost 4 bases and J 3 bases, leaving 13 bases between the germline ends. CDR1 LGHDT and CDR2 YNNKEL come from the germline V gene (reference sequence). The CDR3 coding sequence is TGTGCCAGCAGCCTAAGAGGGAAGCCCAATCAGCCCCAGCATTTT. It specifies CASSLRGKPNQPQHF.

This clone was found a few times. The chain combines TRBV5-1 with TRBJ1-5, with TRBD1 matching 7 bases. The junction had 0 bases not matched to a gene; V was cut back by 1 base and J by 2 bases. This CDR3 is built from 14 residues. Germline V gene data show CDR1 as SGHRS and CDR2 as YFSETQ. DNA of the CDR3: TGCGCCAGCAGCTTGACAGGGGGCAATCAGCCCCAGCATTTT. This gives the protein CASSLTGGNQPQHF.

The table lists this clone with a count of one. This chain joins TRBV3-1 (or the pseudogene TRBV3-2) and TRBJ2-4; the match to TRBD2 covers 13 bases. CDR1 is LGHDT, CDR2 YNNKEL, per germline (reference sequence). V trimming: 4 bases; J trimming: 7 bases; junction bases outside the gene matches: 7. This CDR3 has 16 amino acids. CDR3 bases: TGTGCCAGCAGCCGTCGACTAGCGGGAGGCGTTAACATTCAGTACTTC. Residues: CASSRRLAGGVNIQYF.

The table lists this clone with a few counts. Since a much larger clone is just one base distant, this may be a read error. This sample includes further DNA sequences coding for the same CDR3. The chain links TRBV11-2 to TRBJ2-3; 10 positions agree with TRBD2. The CDR3 has 18 residues. Germline CDR1 reads SGHAT; CDR2 reads FQNNGV. The CDR3 region is CARSGEAGGGPSTDTQYF. The DNA of the CDR3 is TGTGCCCGCAGCGGGGAAGCGGGGGGGGGCCCCAGCACAGATACGCAGTATTTT.

CDR3: CASSQGRQQYEQYF. CDR3 DNA: TGTGCCAGCAGCCAAGGGAGGCAGCAATACGAGCAGTACTTC. The J gene is TRBJ2-7, the V gene TRBV3-1 (or the pseudogene TRBV3-2); the D gene is possibly TRBD2 (5 bases). Germline assignment: CDR1 LGHDT and CDR2 YNNKEL (reference sequence). Deletions cut 1 base from V and 4 bases from J, with 11 bases between. The CDR3 is made up of 14 amino acids.

The chain recombines TRBV3-1 (or the pseudogene TRBV3-2) with TRBJ2-7, with TRBD2 identical over 9 bases. The germline V gene encodes CDR1 LGHDT and CDR2 YNNKEL (reference sequence). V was clipped by 5 bases and J by 5 bases; unmatched bases: 19. The CDR3 has 18 amino acids. The CDR3 loop is CASSFRSVAGGPRNEQYF. The CDR3 coding sequence is TGTGCCAGCAGCTTCAGGAGCGTGGCGGGAGGGCCTAGGAACGAGCAGTACTTC.

This clone has just one count. V usage is TRBV5-1 and J usage is TRBJ2-5; TRBD2 might be the D (5 bases). CDR3 length equals 14 residues. V lost 6 bases to trimming and J lost 3 bases, with 15 bases between them. Germline V gene data show CDR1 as SGHRS and CDR2 as YFSETQ. The CDR3 DNA follows: TGCGCCAGCAACACGGGGTGGGTGGAAGAGACCCAGTACTTC. It yields the protein CASNTGWVEETQYF. Full variable domain (missing parts from reference TRBV5-1 and TRBJ2-5): KAGVTQTPRYLIKTRGQQVTLSCSPISGHRSVSWYQQTPGQGLQFLFEYFSETQRNKGNFPGRFSGRQFSNSRSEMNVSTLELGDSALYLCASNTGWVEETQYFGPGTRLLVL.

The gene calls are TRBV18 and TRBJ1-3; 8 bases agree with TRBD1. The CDR3 is 16 amino acids. The germline V gene has CDR1 KGHSH and CDR2 LQKENI. The J segment lost 5 bases and the V segment lost 2 bases, leaving 8 bases of the junction unmatched. CDR3 protein: CASSPAGTGPRNTIYF. The CDR3 DNA reads as TGTGCCAGCTCACCAGCCGGGACAGGACCTCGAAACACCATATATTTT.

The chain is built from TRBV5-1 and TRBJ1-6; D unresolved. The CDR3 runs 12 residues. Germline V gene data show CDR1 as SGHRS and CDR2 as YFSETQ. Trimming shortened V by 4 bases and J by 9 bases, and 8 bases separated the two germline ends. The CDR3 sequence: CASSEAGSPLHF. The CDR3 DNA reads TGCGCCAGCAGCGAAGCGGGTTCACCCCTCCACTTT. Looking up the rest from reference TRBV5-1 and TRBJ1-6 gives the full variable domain: KAGVTQTPRYLIKTRGQQVTLSCSPISGHRSVSWYQQTPGQGLQFLFEYFSETQRNKGNFPGRFSGRQFSNSRSEMNVSTLELGDSALYLCASSEAGSPLHFGNGTRLTVT.

This clone was observed a single time. The rearrangement uses TRBV5-1 and TRBJ1-1; 8 nucleotides match TRBD1. Germline V gives CDR1 SGHRS, CDR2 YFSETQ. The length of the CDR3 is 13 residues. Trimming cost V 0 bases and J 7 bases; bases outside gene matches: 2. The CDR3 reads CASSLAGGFEAFF. CDR3 nucleotide sequence: TGCGCCAGCAGCTTGGCAGGGGGCTTTGAAGCTTTCTTT.

The rearrangement uses TRBV2 and TRBJ1-2; tentatively, D is TRBD1 (6 bases). The ends were cut back, 6 bases at V and 9 bases at J, with 17 bases in the middle. This CDR3 comprises 13 residues. Germline loops: CDR1 SNHLY, CDR2 FYNNEI. The chain's CDR3 is CASRTGQHVSYTF. In DNA, the CDR3 is TGTGCCAGCAGGACTGGACAGCACGTAAGCTACACCTTC.